This TCR beta chain was captured in a study of tumor-infiltrating lymphocytes in primary liver carcinoma. Study-wide background: Spanning 30 to 69 years of age, the patients were men and women. Roughly 3.5 to 7.13 million productive TCRbeta reads came from each sample, comparable across tissue types. Findings of the study overall: Tumor-adjacent and tumor-blood pairs showed less overlap than tumor region pairs.

About this clonotype itself: Its matching antigen is unknown. Here the CDR3 omits its conserved ending phenylalanine or tryptophan, so a read error is the likely source. The DNA is left out, because the CDR3 cannot be placed on it with certainty; the CDR3 is given as TCRdb lists it.

Germline-derived CDR1 and CDR2 are MNHEY and SVGAGI. Ends included, the CDR3 has 13 residues. Taking about 20-31 mg of unsorted bulk tissue, the authors co-extracted RNA and DNA. Collection of samples drew on five separate regions of each tumor. Priming with a constant-region primer yielded TCR beta cDNA from 450 to 550 ng total RNA. Three nested multiplex PCR rounds of slightly modified ARM-PCR generated TCR beta libraries. Forward primers for TRBV1-TRBV30 and a C-beta reverse primer served the first two PCR rounds, at around 11 cycles each. Via MiXCR, TCRdb re-called the multiplex PCR reads, giving one row per CDR3 protein. The sample has some 64,000 distinct CDR3 sequences, approximately 74% seen once.

This TCR derives from a man aged 40-49 years with primary liver carcinoma and hepatitis B virus infection. Source material: liver tumor tissue from sampling region 4. Subset noted: tumor region T4, right-lateral pole. The chain employs TRBV6-5 and TRBJ1-6; the D call of TRBD1 is as the table states it, not checked on the DNA. The CDR3: CANIESGGSQPHI.